The 21 T cell receptor delta chains listed next were all sequenced from one sample in a study of gamma-delta T cells after stem cell transplantation (dated by TCRdb to the mid-2010s). Receptors were amplified or captured by RT-PCR. Sequenced on an Illumina MiSeq. Public reads were reanalyzed in TCRdb with CATT, and rows carrying the same DNA were merged afterwards. This sample has some 13,000 delta-chain clones in its table, and 30% to 35% of those were observed once. Over 3.5% of the sample belongs to the ten largest clones. The sequencing sample was made of gamma-delta T cells. The receptors were sampled from a human donor. It is not recorded whose cells these are; they may come from a transplant donor.

The chain carries TRDV2 and TRDJ3; 8 positions agree with TRDD3. The germline CDR1 and CDR2 sequences are GEAIGNYY and EKD. This CDR3 spans 18 amino acids. J lost 0 bases, V lost 3 bases, and 6 bases had no gene match. DNA of the CDR3: TGTGCCTGTGACCCACTGGGGGTCAACTCCTGGGACACCCGACAGATGTTTTTC. This sequence encodes CACDPLGVNSWDTRQMFF.

This clone was counted between two and nine times. V gene TRDV1 combines with J gene TRDJ1; 10 nucleotides line up with TRDD3. V was clipped by 4 bases and J by 2 bases; unmatched bases: 22. CDR3 length equals 21 residues. In germline, CDR1 is TSWWSYY, CDR2 QGS. CDR3 amino acids: CALGVPAPSMGDTTETDKLIF. The CDR3, as DNA: TGTGCTCTTGGGGTTCCAGCTCCTTCGATGGGGGATACCACGGAGACCGATAAACTCATCTTT.

This chain uses TRDV2 with TRDJ3; D is possibly TRDD3 (5 bases). Germline assignment: CDR1 GEAIGNYY and CDR2 EKD. V was trimmed by 0 bases and J by 18 bases, leaving 35 bases between them. This CDR3 is built from 20 residues. CDR3 nucleotide sequence: TGTGCCTGTGACACCGGCACCGGGGAAACTCTCTCCCGTGACAACCGCCCGATGTTTTTC. As protein: CACDTGTGETLSRDNRPMFF.

The table lists this clone with a few counts. This chain joins TRAV29/DV5 and TRDJ1, with 11 bases fitting TRDD3. The V and J ends lost 3 bases and 0 bases, in that order; junction bases with no gene match: 34. CDR3 size: 25 residues. The germline V gene encodes CDR1 NSMFDY and CDR2 ISSIKDK. The CDR3 bases are TGTGCAGCAACGATGGGCTTTCTTACCCACTACTGGGGGATAGGTAAAGGGGGGTACACCGATAAACTCATCTTT. Translating it yields CAATMGFLTHYWGIGKGGYTDKLIF.

The chain recombines TRDV3 with TRDJ2; 10 bases agree with TRDD3. The length of the CDR3 is 17 residues. Losses at the gene ends were 3 bases for V and 0 bases for J; bases not matched to a gene: 10. Germline V gene data show CDR1 as TVYSNPD and CDR2 as GDNSRS (reference sequence). The CDR3, as DNA: TGTGCCTTCCCACACTACTGGGGGATCCCTTTGACAGCACAACTCTTCTTT. Amino acid sequence: CAFPHYWGIPLTAQLFF.

This clone was observed a handful of times. The V gene is TRDV3, the J gene TRDJ1; D uncertain. CDR1 is TVYSNPD and CDR2 is GDNSRS in the germline V gene (reference sequence). CDR3 length equals 11 residues. V lost 2 bases, J lost 2 bases, and 6 bases lay in between. The CDR3 DNA reads TGTGCCTTTGTGGGTACCGATAAACTCATCTTT. Protein sequence: CAFVGTDKLIF.

The chain is built from TRDV2 and TRDJ2; 12 nucleotides agree with TRDD3. V lost 0 bases and J lost 3; bases outside the gene matches: 10. In germline, CDR1 is GEAIGNYY, CDR2 EKD. This CDR3 has 19 amino acids. This chain's CDR3 is CACDTEYLGDTEMTAQLFF. For the CDR3, the DNA is TGTGCCTGTGACACCGAATATCTGGGGGATACGGAAATGACAGCACAACTCTTCTTT.

The V call is TRDV2, the J call TRDJ3, with TRDD3 matching over 8 bases. The ends lost 5 bases at V and 0 bases at J; junction bases unmatched: 11. The CDR3 has 19 residues. The germline V gene has CDR1 GEAIGNYY and CDR2 EKD. The CDR3 nucleotides are TGTGCCTGTGTCCCCAGGGATACGGCCGTCTCCTGGGACACCCGACAGATGTTTTTC. Amino acids: CACVPRDTAVSWDTRQMFF.

J is TRDJ1 and V is TRDV1; TRDD3 aligns across 12 bases. V was pared by 3 bases and J by 0 bases, with 20 bases of the junction left unmatched. The CDR3 has 22 residues. CDR1 is TSWWSYY, CDR2 QGS, per germline. In nucleotides, the CDR3 is TGTGCTCTTGGGGACCCAAGACTTCCTACTGGGGGATACCTTCAGTACACCGATAAACTCATCTTT. This encodes CALGDPRLPTGGYLQYTDKLIF.

Comments on this clone: Compared with germline, one end of the junction differs, possibly owing to a read error. This sequence joins TRDV3 and TRDJ1; D remains unclear. The germline gives CDR1 TVYSNPD, CDR2 GDNSRS (reference sequence). The CDR3 has 14 amino acids. The CDR3 sequence: CAITFLFYTAKLIF. CDR3 sequence (DNA): TGTGCTATCACTTTCTTATTTTACACCGCTAAACTCATCTTT. Full variable domain (missing parts from reference TRDV3 and TRDJ1): CDKVTQSSPDQTVASGSEVVLLCTYDTVYSNPDLFWYRIRPDYSFQFVFYGDNSRSEGADFTQGRFSVKHILTQKAFHLVISPVRTEDSATYYCAITFLFYTAKLIFGKGTRVTVEP.

The V and J genes are TRDV2 and TRDJ3, with 9 bases matching TRDD3. The CDR3 is 20 amino acids. Germline trimming cut 0 bases from V and 0 bases from J; bases unmatched to any gene: 8. From germline, CDR1 is GEAIGNYY and CDR2 EKD. The CDR3 loop is CACDTGFTGGHSWDTRQMFF. CDR3 sequence (DNA): TGTGCCTGTGACACCGGTTTTACTGGGGGACACTCCTGGGACACCCGACAGATGTTTTTC.

This clone is labeled as medium-sized. This chain uses TRDV2 with TRDJ2; 8 bases line up with TRDD3. After removal of 7 bases from V and 4 bases from J, the junction contained 10 bases not matched to a gene. This CDR3 comprises 15 residues. The germline gives CDR1 GEAIGNYY, CDR2 EKD. The CDR3 DNA reads TGTGCCTGCCTGGGGGACAGATTCCCGACAGCACAACTCTTCTTT. Translation gives CACLGDRFPTAQLFF.

This clone showed up just a few times. The V and J genes are TRDV2 and TRDJ3, with 8 bases aligning to TRDD3. The CDR3 is 20 amino acids. The ends lost 3 bases at V and 0 bases at J; junction bases unmatched: 12. Looked up from germline, CDR1 is GEAIGNYY and CDR2 is EKD. The CDR3 region has the DNA TGTGCCTGTGACGCCTTTACTGGGGGTGCGAGCTCCTGGGACACCCGACAGATGTTTTTC. Translated, it gives CACDAFTGGASSWDTRQMFF.

A note on this clone: A single base separates this from a much larger clone, so it may be a read error. The gene calls are TRDV2 and TRDJ1, with TRDD3 identical over 10 bases. Germline V CDR1 and CDR2: GEAIGNYY, EKD. This CDR3 spans 13 amino acids. Trimming took 4 bases from V and 11 from J; bases not matched to a gene: 9. Here the CDR3 reads CACEKGGYGVLIF. DNA of the CDR3: TGTGCCTGTGAGAAAGGGGGATACGGGGTGCTCATCTTT.

This clone is judged medium-sized. Other DNA sequences from this sample encode an identical CDR3 as well. This chain connects TRDV2 to TRDJ3, with D perhaps TRDD3 (6 bases). From germline, CDR1 is GEAIGNYY and CDR2 EKD. CDR3 length: 19 residues. V was shortened by 0 bases and J by 0 bases, with 14 bases between the two germline ends. The CDR3 region is CACDTEGEKGSWDTRQMFF. CDR3 nucleotide sequence: TGTGCCTGTGACACCGAGGGGGAAAAGGGCTCCTGGGACACCCGACAGATGTTTTTC.

With regard to this clone: An end of the junction does not agree with germline; a read error may underlie this. The sample has other DNA sequences that encode this CDR3 too. The chain couples TRDV2 to TRDJ3; 12 bases agree with TRDD3. Germline CDR1 is GEAIGNYY and CDR2 is EKD. CDR3 size: 18 residues. The CDR3 sequence is CAWDTGGYLSWDTRQMFF. DNA for the CDR3: TGTGCCTGGGACACTGGGGGATACCTCTCCTGGGACACCCGACAGATGTTTTTC.

V and J are TRDV3 and TRDJ2; 10 nucleotides line up with TRDD3. The trim removed 2 bases at V and 4 bases at J, leaving 4 bases unmatched. This CDR3 is 14 amino acids long. The V gene's germline CDR1 is TVYSNPD and CDR2 GDNSRS (reference sequence). The CDR3 bases are TGTGCCTTTTCCTGGGGGATATGGACAGCACAACTCTTCTTT. Protein sequence: CAFSWGIWTAQLFF.

In the case of this clone: The same CDR3 also results from other DNA sequences found in this sample. V is TRAV29/DV5 and J is TRDJ1; 9 bases fit TRDD3. Trimming removed 0 bases from V and 0 bases from J; junction bases left unmatched: 6. The CDR3 covers 16 residues. Germline V gene data show CDR1 as NSMFDY and CDR2 as ISSIKDK. CDR3 nucleotide sequence: TGTGCAGCAAGCGTACTTCCTGGGGGATACACCGATAAACTCATCTTT. It translates to CAASVLPGGYTDKLIF.

Regarding this clone: The sample carries other DNA sequences with the same CDR3. V gene TRDV1 combines with J gene TRDJ1, with 13 nucleotides matching TRDD3. CDR3 length: 22 amino acids. Germline V CDR1 and CDR2: TSWWSYY, QGS. The ends lost 9 bases at V and 1 base at J; junction bases unmatched: 26. Here the CDR3 reads CALGNPLSYVGTGGYGTDKLIF. CDR3 sequence (DNA): TGTGCTCTCGGGAACCCGCTTTCCTACGTTGGAACTGGGGGATACGGCACCGATAAACTCATCTTT.

In its sample, this clone was seen a few times. The chain employs TRDV2 and TRDJ2; D may be TRDD3 (5 bases). Trimming took 3 bases from V and 5 from J, leaving 15 bases between them. The CDR3 is 15 amino acids. The V gene's germline CDR1 is GEAIGNYY and CDR2 EKD. The CDR3 DNA reads TGTGCCTGTGACCCGGTCGGGGGCTCTACAGCACAACTCTTCTTT. Its translation: CACDPVGGSTAQLFF.

Comments on this clone: The junction and the germline gene differ at one end; a read error may be behind it. This chain joins TRDV2 and TRDJ3; TRDD3 aligns across 10 bases. The CDR3 contains 21 residues. The germline V gene has CDR1 GEAIGNYY and CDR2 EKD. The CDR3 region has the DNA TGTGCCTGTGACACAGGGTTTGGGGGATACCTGAGCTCCTGTGACACCCGACAGATGTTTTTC. It translates to CACDTGFGGYLSSCDTRQMFF.